Listed below are T cell receptor beta chains from one sample, sequenced in a study of blood T cell repertoires in COVID-19. Produced via immunoSEQ multiplex PCR; TCRdb's table is partial and in-frame only. The table lists around 94,000 clones, roughly 92% of them singletons. The source material was peripheral blood. Receptors originate from a woman aged 50 to 60 with COVID-19, enrolled during active disease. Each CDR3 is given without its conserved first and last residue.

>TRBJ1-3|TRBV19
ASSIAGLSGNTIY
>TRBJ1-1|TRBV20-1
SAAGWSEAF
>TRBJ1-1|TRBV5-4
ASSLGAGNTEAF
>TRBJ1-2|TRBV5-6
ASSPRGPGYT
>TRBJ1-1|TRBV7-2
ASSLPGTGSPAEAF
>TRBJ2-5|TRBV28
ASSFTPKETQY
>TRBJ2-5|TRBV11-2
ASSLASGTAQY
>TRBJ2-2|TRBV3-1/TRBV3-2
ASSQEPGHINTGELF
>TRBJ1-2|TRBV24-1
ATSDSTGIQGYT
>TRBJ2-1|TRBV12-3/TRBV12-4
ASSLGRFNEQF
>TRBJ1-5|TRBV20-1
SASIGTGSRQPQH
>TRBJ1-6|TRBV5-1
ASSPSGESPLH
>TRBJ1-2|TRBV30
AWADPGTVYGYT
>TRBJ2-5|TRBV10-3
AISEPGLAGKTQY
>TRBJ1-5|TRBV15
ATSRSTSGSNQPQH
>TRBJ2-1|TRBV18
ASSPSAGNEQF
>TRBJ1-4|TRBV11-2
ASSPLQLNEKLF
>TRBJ2-7|TRBV11-3
ASSFDRGWQSSYEQY
>TRBJ2-5|TRBV5-6
ASSLPARQETQY
>TRBJ1-1|TRBV2
ASSEVSAGAF
>TRBJ1-2|TRBV9
ASSAGTGYGYT
>TRBJ1-3|TRBV7-8
ASSLAIPGISGNTIY
>TRBJ2-2|TRBV10-2
ASSGRFGDTSNTGELF
>TRBJ1-1|TRBV6-5
ASPPGQGTEAF
>TRBJ2-5|TRBV27
ASSLLGQGQETQY
>TRBJ1-1|TRBV7-9
ASSTRGGFTEAF
>TRBJ2-7|TRBV4-3
ASSQERHSSYEQY
>TRBJ1-1|TRBV6-5
ASTLSTGQGTEAF
>TRBJ1-2|TRBV7-2
ASSFFRGSSYGYT
>TRBJ2-5|TRBV3-1/TRBV3-2
ASSHFSKTQY
>TRBJ2-3|TRBV9
ASSTRTGGVTDTQY
>TRBJ1-6|TRBV5-1
ASSLAPLGTSRGSPLH
>TRBJ1-2|TRBV12-3/TRBV12-4
ASSPYREGYT
>TRBJ2-1|TRBV5-3
ARSSGQGQF
>TRBJ2-3|TRBV7-2
ASSSRYKTSTDTQY
>TRBJ1-3|TRBV19
ASSIGSLSSGNTIY
>TRBJ1-6|TRBV25-1
ASSEWRQGNSPLH
>TRBJ1-3|TRBV24-1
ATSDPGQGGAIY
>TRBJ2-1|TRBV19
ASSGGRKDEQF
>TRBJ1-4|TRBV5-4
ASSLRSGVNEKLF
>TRBJ1-5|TRBV27
ASSTEGTLSPQH
>TRBJ1-2|TRBV5-1
ASSRETNYGYT
>TRBJ2-2|TRBV19
ATGRDRVSTGELF
>TRBJ1-6|TRBV19
ASKEGKGNSPLH
>TRBJ1-5|TRBV19
ATRPRDRGAYSNQPQH
>TRBJ1-2|TRBV5-1
ASTDTGPYGYT
>TRBJ2-7|TRBV15
ATSRARVGLAKEQY
>TRBJ1-1|TRBV6-5
ASTTRDRGEAF
>TRBJ2-5|TRBV11-2
ASSPPGVAIRETQY
>TRBJ1-1|TRBV18
ASSQNPSGFNTEAF
>TRBJ2-7|TRBV7-9
ASSGGGPRGLYEQY
>TRBJ1-3|TRBV18
ASSPSGPSGNTIY
>TRBJ1-5|TRBV5-1
ASSPEHYSNQPQH
>TRBJ1-3|TRBV11-1
ASSIGTAGNTIY
>TRBJ1-1|TRBV10-1
ASSETRNTEAF
>TRBJ2-7|TRBV2
ASRDWYSYEQY
>TRBJ2-3|TRBV3-1/TRBV3-2
ASSRDPGLSTDTQY
>TRBJ2-7|TRBV5-1
ASSLVGGNSYEQY
>TRBJ2-3|TRBV11-3
ASSRLPGSGVTDTQY